Listed below are T cell receptor beta chains from one sample, sequenced in a study of T cell repertoires in cytomegalovirus infection. MiXCR was run by TCRdb on the reads, yielding one entry per CDR3 protein. The sample holds more than 250,000 distinct CDR3 sequences, roughly 13% seen once. The source material was PBMCs. These receptors all come from a human donor in good health (CMV status not recorded). Some clones in this sample may be carry-over from other donors' samples. Both conserved end residues are part of each CDR3. The D gene is left open where the match is weak. Clone sizes are given selectively: once, few, many, or a class where the clone is expanded.

j_gene	abundance	d_gene	v_gene	CDR3aa	CDR3nt
TRBJ1-2	many	-	TRBV7-6	CASSESAAGYGYTF	TGTGCCAGCAGCGAATCGGCAGCAGGGTATGGCTACACCTTC
TRBJ1-6	many	-	TRBV7-2	CASSLFPRPDSPLHF	TGTGCCAGCAGCTTATTTCCCAGGCCCGATTCACCCCTCCACTTT
TRBJ2-3	many	-	TRBV7-9	CASSLVHTDTQYF	TGTGCCAGCAGCTTAGTACACACAGATACGCAGTATTTT
TRBJ1-2	-	-	TRBV18	CASSPAAGYGYTF	TGTGCCAGCTCACCAGCGGCAGGGTATGGCTACACCTTC
TRBJ2-1	many	-	TRBV7-3	CASSQLGSPEGDEQFF	TGTGCCAGCAGTCAACTTGGGTCTCCAGAGGGGGATGAGCAGTTCTTC
TRBJ2-2	-	-	TRBV4-2	CASSQDRAAGELFF	TGTGCCAGCAGCCAAGACAGGGCCGCCGGGGAGCTGTTTTTT
TRBJ2-1	once	-	TRBV11-2	CASRFPYNEQFF	TGTGCCAGCCGCTTTCCGTACAATGAGCAGTTCTTC
TRBJ1-2	-	-	TRBV29-1	CSVDFSYGYTF	TGCAGCGTGGACTTTTCCTATGGCTACACCTTC
TRBJ2-1	few	TRBD2	TRBV29-1	CSIERGTGNEQFF	TGCAGCATTGAGCGGGGAACGGGCAATGAGCAGTTCTTC
TRBJ2-7	-	-	TRBV28	CASTIDSSSYEQYF	TGTGCCAGCACGATTGACAGTAGCTCCTACGAGCAGTACTTC
TRBJ2-1	-	TRBD1	TRBV15	CATSRDGQDEQFF	TGTGCCACCAGCAGAGATGGACAGGATGAGCAGTTCTTC
TRBJ1-1	-	TRBD1	TRBV29-1	CSVLRDRNTEAFF	TGCAGCGTTCTCCGGGACAGGAACACTGAAGCTTTCTTT
TRBJ2-5	few	TRBD1	TRBV20-1	CSAPTPRGRVETQYF	TGCAGTGCTCCAACTCCCAGGGGGCGGGTAGAGACCCAGTACTTC
TRBJ2-1	-	-	TRBV5-1	CASSSPDGHGWNEQFF	TGCGCCAGCAGCTCACCTGACGGGCATGGTTGGAATGAGCAGTTCTTC
TRBJ2-2	many	TRBD2	TRBV7-2	CASSSPGGRGTGELFF	TGTGCCAGCAGCTCCCCGGGGGGGCGGGGCACCGGGGAGCTGTTTTTT
TRBJ2-2	many	TRBD1	TRBV12-3/TRBV12-4	CASSFRQGVGTGELFF	TGTGCCAGCAGTTTCAGACAGGGGGTCGGAACCGGGGAGCTGTTTTTT
TRBJ2-7	-	-	TRBV19	CASSMFDRTYEQYF	TGTGCCAGTAGTATGTTTGACAGGACCTACGAGCAGTACTTC
TRBJ2-7	-	-	TRBV6-2/TRBV6-3	CASSYGGPYEQYF	TGTGCCAGCAGTTACGGCGGACCTTACGAGCAGTACTTC
TRBJ2-1	few	TRBD2	TRBV6-2/TRBV6-3	CASSRTSGSYEQFF	TGTGCCAGCAGTCGGACTAGCGGGAGCTATGAGCAGTTCTTC
TRBJ1-2	once	TRBD1	TRBV15	CATSRQQGGSGYTF	TGTGCCACCAGCAGACAACAAGGGGGCAGCGGCTACACCTTC
TRBJ1-1	many	TRBD1	TRBV3-1	CASSETGGMNTEAFF	TGTGCCAGCAGCGAAACAGGGGGCATGAACACTGAAGCTTTCTTT
TRBJ2-5	many	TRBD2	TRBV7-8	CASRKLRAGGQQETQYF	TGTGCCAGCAGGAAACTGCGGGCGGGGGGGCAACAAGAGACCCAGTACTTC
TRBJ2-7	-	-	TRBV6-5	CASRPSPGRYEQYF	TGTGCCAGCAGACCCTCCCCTGGGCGTTACGAGCAGTACTTC
TRBJ2-7	few	TRBD1	TRBV27	CASGPVPGTGVHEQYF	TGTGCCAGCGGTCCAGTTCCCGGGACAGGGGTTCACGAGCAGTACTTC
TRBJ2-1	many	TRBD2	TRBV11-2	CASSLGGLAGGFF	TGTGCCAGCAGCTTAGGGGGACTAGCGGGAGGGTTCTTC
TRBJ2-7	many	TRBD2	TRBV7-9	CASSSATSGDLYEQYF	TGTGCCAGCAGCTCTGCGACTAGCGGGGACCTCTACGAGCAGTACTTC
TRBJ1-1	-	TRBD1	TRBV20-1	CSARPRTGGTMNTEAFF	TGCAGTGCTCGTCCCCGGACAGGGGGTACCATGAACACTGAAGCTTTCTTT
TRBJ2-2	many	-	TRBV7-2	CASSFSAGTGELFF	TGTGCCAGCAGCTTTAGTGCGGGAACCGGGGAGCTGTTTTTT
TRBJ2-2	-	-	TRBV5-1	CASRGDNSNTGELFF	TGCGCCAGCCGAGGGGACAATTCGAACACCGGGGAGCTGTTTTTT
TRBJ2-2	-	-	TRBV29-1	CSVSRGAGGELFF	TGCAGCGTATCACGGGGGGCAGGCGGGGAGCTGTTTTTT
TRBJ2-2	-	TRBD1	TRBV6-2/TRBV6-3	CASSGGQGWTGELFF	TGTGCCAGCAGTGGAGGACAGGGGTGGACCGGGGAGCTGTTTTTT
TRBJ2-7	few	-	TRBV12-3/TRBV12-4	CASSPRGNEQYF	TGTGCCAGCAGTCCGAGGGGGAACGAGCAGTACTTC
TRBJ1-5	many	-	TRBV2	CASSPQIRINQPQHF	TGTGCCAGCAGCCCCCAAATTAGAATCAATCAGCCCCAGCATTTT
TRBJ2-2	many	TRBD2	TRBV2	CASTPGLADTGELFF	TGTGCCAGCACCCCGGGACTAGCGGACACCGGGGAGCTGTTTTTT
TRBJ2-1	many	-	TRBV14	CASSQNTGSYNEQFF	TGTGCCAGCAGCCAAAACACCGGGAGCTACAATGAGCAGTTCTTC
TRBJ2-2	few	TRBD2	TRBV7-9	CASSLSPPLAGHTGELFF	TGTGCCAGCAGCTTAAGCCCCCCTCTAGCGGGCCACACCGGGGAGCTGTTTTTT
TRBJ1-6	-	TRBD1	TRBV5-6	CASSGGTGTGNSPLHF	TGTGCCAGCAGCGGAGGAACCGGGACAGGGAATTCACCCCTCCACTTT
TRBJ2-7	few	TRBD2	TRBV29-1	CSVQTSGAGEQYF	TGCAGCGTCCAGACTAGCGGGGCAGGTGAGCAGTACTTC
TRBJ1-2	many	-	TRBV7-8	CASSLATRVSNYGYTF	TGTGCCAGCAGCTTAGCCACCAGGGTTTCGAACTATGGCTACACCTTC
TRBJ1-1	few	-	TRBV29-1	CSVGGGQMNTEAFF	TGCAGCGTAGGGGGGGGACAAATGAACACTGAAGCTTTCTTT
TRBJ2-7	many	-	TRBV7-9	CASSVAGQPYEQYF	TGTGCCAGCAGCGTAGCAGGACAGCCCTACGAGCAGTACTTC
TRBJ1-3	many	-	TRBV6-5	CASSYFRGSAGNTIYF	TGTGCCAGCAGTTACTTTCGGGGATCGGCTGGAAACACCATATATTTT
TRBJ1-1	-	-	TRBV20-1	CSAPPSGLTEAFF	TGCAGTGCTCCCCCCTCGGGGCTAACTGAAGCTTTCTTT
TRBJ2-5	many	TRBD2	TRBV7-6	CASSLGWGRDQYF	TGTGCCAGCAGCCTAGGCTGGGGGAGGGACCAGTACTTC
TRBJ2-2	many	-	TRBV7-2	CASSLIPDTGELFF	TGTGCCAGCAGCTTAATCCCGGACACCGGGGAGCTGTTTTTT
TRBJ2-7	many	TRBD1	TRBV7-9	CASSPTGWEQYF	TGTGCCAGCAGCCCGACAGGGTGGGAGCAGTACTTC
TRBJ1-2	-	-	TRBV19	CASSSQTDRLYGYTF	TGTGCCAGTAGTTCTCAAACGGACAGACTATATGGCTACACCTTC
TRBJ2-6	many	-	TRBV7-2	CASSLVGGSGANVLTF	TGTGCCAGCAGCTTAGTCGGAGGGTCTGGGGCCAACGTCCTGACTTTC
TRBJ1-5	-	-	TRBV2	CASSVGSNQPQHF	TGTGCCAGCAGTGTAGGTAGCAATCAGCCCCAGCATTTT
TRBJ1-2	-	TRBD1	TRBV6-6	CASSPGGDRGGYTF	TGTGCCAGCAGCCCCGGGGGGGACAGAGGAGGCTACACCTTC
TRBJ2-7	-	-	TRBV20-1	CSARGYNSYEQYF	TGCAGTGCTAGAGGGTACAACTCCTACGAGCAGTACTTC
TRBJ2-7	few	TRBD2	TRBV20-1	CSALLAGSYEQYF	TGCAGTGCTTTACTAGCGGGCTCCTACGAGCAGTACTTC
TRBJ1-1	many	-	TRBV27	CASSLSWGGTEAFF	TGTGCCAGCAGTTTATCGTGGGGTGGCACTGAAGCTTTCTTT
TRBJ1-1	many	TRBD1	TRBV19	CASTLRNRGGNTEAFF	TGTGCCAGTACCCTACGGAACAGGGGGGGGAACACTGAAGCTTTCTTT
TRBJ2-5	many	-	TRBV7-8	CASSLDGKLATGKTQYF	TGTGCCAGCAGCTTAGACGGGAAATTAGCCACCGGGAAGACCCAGTACTTC
TRBJ2-2	-	-	TRBV7-2	CASSLGMGTGELFF	TGTGCCAGCAGCTTGGGAATGGGGACCGGGGAGCTGTTTTTT
TRBJ1-2	few	-	TRBV7-8	CASSLAGQGSYGYTF	TGTGCCAGCAGCTTAGCGGGCCAGGGAAGCTATGGCTACACCTTC
TRBJ1-1	few	-	TRBV6-5	CASSYRGGLNTEAFF	TGTGCCAGCAGTTATCGTGGGGGGTTGAACACTGAAGCTTTCTTT